This TCR beta chain came from a study of T cell clonotyping in hematopoietic cell transplantation. This clone was counted once. The antigen is unknown. The J segment lost 6 bases and the V segment lost 7 bases, leaving 12 bases of the junction unmatched. Germline CDR1 and CDR2: ENHRY and SYGVKD. The CDR3 is 16 amino acids. Study-level results: Few recipient clonotypes overlapped donors; over 95% were de novo at given depth.

The repertoire was sequenced with immunoSEQ multiplex PCR; TCRdb's copy has only in-frame clones and lacks some. This table has 40,000 to 55,000 clones, around 95% appearing once. Sequenced: peripheral blood mononuclear cells. The V gene is TRBV10-3, the J gene TRBJ1-3; 10 positions match TRBD1. This receptor was taken from a woman aged 45-65 years in good health. Some clones in this sample may be carry-over from other donors' samples. CDR3 region: CAITPGQGSLANTIYF. The CDR3 nucleotides read TGTGCCATCACCCCGGGACAGGGGTCTCTTGCAAACACCATATATTTT.